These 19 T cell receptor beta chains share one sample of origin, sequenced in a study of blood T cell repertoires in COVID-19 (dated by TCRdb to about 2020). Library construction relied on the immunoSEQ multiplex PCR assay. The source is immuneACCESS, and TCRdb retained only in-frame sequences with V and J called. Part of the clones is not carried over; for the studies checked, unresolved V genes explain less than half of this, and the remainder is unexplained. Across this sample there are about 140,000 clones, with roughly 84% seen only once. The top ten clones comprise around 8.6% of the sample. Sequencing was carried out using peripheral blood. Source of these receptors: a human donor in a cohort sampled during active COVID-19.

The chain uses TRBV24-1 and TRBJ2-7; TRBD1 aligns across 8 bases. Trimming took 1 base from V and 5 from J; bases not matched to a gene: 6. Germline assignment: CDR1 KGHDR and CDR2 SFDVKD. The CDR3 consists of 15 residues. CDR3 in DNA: TGTGCCACCAGTGATTTCCGACAGGGGTACGACGAGCAGTACTTC. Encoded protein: CATSDFRQGYDEQYF.

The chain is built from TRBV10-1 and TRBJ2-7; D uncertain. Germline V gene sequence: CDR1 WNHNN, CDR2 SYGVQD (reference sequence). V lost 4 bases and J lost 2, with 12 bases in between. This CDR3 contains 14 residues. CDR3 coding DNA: TGCGCCAGCAGTGCGGATACAGCAACCTACGAGCAGTACTTC. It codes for CASSADTATYEQYF.

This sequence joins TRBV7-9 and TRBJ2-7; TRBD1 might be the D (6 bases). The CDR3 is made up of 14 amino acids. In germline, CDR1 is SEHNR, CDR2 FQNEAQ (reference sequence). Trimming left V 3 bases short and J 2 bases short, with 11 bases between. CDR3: CASSFRTAAYEQYF. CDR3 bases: TGTGCCAGCAGCTTCCGGACAGCTGCCTACGAGCAGTACTTC.

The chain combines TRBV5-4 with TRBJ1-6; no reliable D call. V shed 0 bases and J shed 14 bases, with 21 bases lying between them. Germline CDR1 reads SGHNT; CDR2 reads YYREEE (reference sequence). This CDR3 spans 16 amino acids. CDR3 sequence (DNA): TGTGCCAGCAGCTTGGTAACCGGGGTCCCCTCGTCCACCCTCCACTTT. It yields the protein CASSLVTGVPSSTLHF.

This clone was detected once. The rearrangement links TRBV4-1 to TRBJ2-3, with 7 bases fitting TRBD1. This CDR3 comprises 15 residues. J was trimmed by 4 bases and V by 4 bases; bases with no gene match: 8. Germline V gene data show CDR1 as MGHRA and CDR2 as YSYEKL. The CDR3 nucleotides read TGCGCCAGCAGCCCCCAAGACAGGGAATCAGATACGCAGTATTTT. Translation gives CASSPQDRESDTQYF.

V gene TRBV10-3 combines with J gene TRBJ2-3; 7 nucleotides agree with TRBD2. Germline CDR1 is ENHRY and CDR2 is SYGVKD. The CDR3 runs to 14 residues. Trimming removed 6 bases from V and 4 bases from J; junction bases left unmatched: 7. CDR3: CAIRPRGGADTQYF. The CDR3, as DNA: TGTGCCATCAGGCCCCGCGGGGGAGCAGATACGCAGTATTTT.

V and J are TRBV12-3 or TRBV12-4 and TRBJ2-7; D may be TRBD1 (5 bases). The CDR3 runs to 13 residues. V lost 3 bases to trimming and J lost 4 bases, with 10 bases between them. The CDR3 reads CASSFAGKYEQYF. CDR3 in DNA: TGTGCCAGCAGTTTCGCAGGGAAATACGAGCAGTACTTC.

The CDR3 nucleotides read TGTGCCAGTAGCCTTGGGCCCGATTACAATGAGCAGTTCTTC. Translating gives CASSLGPDYNEQFF. The chain recombines TRBV19 with TRBJ2-1; no clear D. This CDR3 region has 14 residues. Germline CDR1 LNHDA, CDR2 SQIVND (reference sequence). V lost 6 bases to trimming and J lost 4 bases, with 13 bases between them.

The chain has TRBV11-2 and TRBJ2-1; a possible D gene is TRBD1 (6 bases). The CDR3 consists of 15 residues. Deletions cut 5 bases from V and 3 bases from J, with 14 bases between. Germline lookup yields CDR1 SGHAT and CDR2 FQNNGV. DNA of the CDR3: TGTGCCAGCAGCGTTTCGACAGGCGGCTACAATGAGCAGTTCTTC. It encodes CASSVSTGGYNEQFF.

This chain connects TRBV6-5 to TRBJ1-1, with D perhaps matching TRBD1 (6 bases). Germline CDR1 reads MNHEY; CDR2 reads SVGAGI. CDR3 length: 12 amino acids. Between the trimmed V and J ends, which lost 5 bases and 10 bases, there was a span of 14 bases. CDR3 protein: CASSRDTGAAFF. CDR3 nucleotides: TGTGCCAGCAGTAGGGACACCGGGGCAGCTTTCTTT.

This CDR3 is CASTGTGRSGNTIYF. CDR3 nucleotide sequence: TGTGCCAGTACCGGGACAGGGCGGTCTGGAAACACCATATATTTT. The chain links TRBV19 to TRBJ1-3; 9 nucleotides match TRBD1. This CDR3 spans 15 amino acids. V was clipped by 7 bases and J by 1 base; unmatched bases: 5. From germline, CDR1 is LNHDA and CDR2 SQIVND (reference sequence).

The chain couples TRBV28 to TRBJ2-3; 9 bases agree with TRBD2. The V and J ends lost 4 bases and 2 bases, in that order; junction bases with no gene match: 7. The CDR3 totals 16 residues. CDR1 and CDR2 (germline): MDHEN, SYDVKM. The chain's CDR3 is CASSSSSGGLTDTQYF. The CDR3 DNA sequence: TGTGCCAGCAGTTCCAGTAGCGGGGGCCTCACAGATACGCAGTATTTT.

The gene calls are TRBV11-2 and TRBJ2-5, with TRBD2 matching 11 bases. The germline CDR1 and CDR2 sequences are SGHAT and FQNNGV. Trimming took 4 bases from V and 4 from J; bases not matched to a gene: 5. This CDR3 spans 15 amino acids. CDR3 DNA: TGTGCCAGCAGCTCTGTAGCGGGGGGGCGAGAGACCCAGTACTTC. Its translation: CASSSVAGGRETQYF.

This CDR3 reads CASRLGQGLGEAFF. For the CDR3, the DNA is TGTGCCAGCAGACTGGGACAGGGGCTAGGGGAAGCTTTCTTT. The genes are TRBV7-3 and TRBJ1-1; 10 nucleotides align to TRBD1. Germline-derived CDR1 and CDR2 are SGHTA and FQGTGA. The CDR3 is made up of 14 amino acids. With V trimmed by 6 bases and J by 8 bases, 9 bases remained unmatched.

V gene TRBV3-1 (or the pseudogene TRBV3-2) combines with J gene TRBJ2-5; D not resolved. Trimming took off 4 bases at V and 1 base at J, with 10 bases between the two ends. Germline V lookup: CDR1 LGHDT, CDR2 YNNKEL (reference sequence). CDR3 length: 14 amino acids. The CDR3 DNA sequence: TGTGCCAGCAGCCCGACTGTGTCCCAAGAGACCCAGTACTTC. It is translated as CASSPTVSQETQYF.

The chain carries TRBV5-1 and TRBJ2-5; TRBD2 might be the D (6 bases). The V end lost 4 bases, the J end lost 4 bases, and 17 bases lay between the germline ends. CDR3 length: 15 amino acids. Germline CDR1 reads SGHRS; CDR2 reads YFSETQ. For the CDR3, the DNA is TGCGCCAGCAGCGTCGGGACCCAGGAGGGAGAGACCCAGTACTTC. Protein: CASSVGTQEGETQYF.

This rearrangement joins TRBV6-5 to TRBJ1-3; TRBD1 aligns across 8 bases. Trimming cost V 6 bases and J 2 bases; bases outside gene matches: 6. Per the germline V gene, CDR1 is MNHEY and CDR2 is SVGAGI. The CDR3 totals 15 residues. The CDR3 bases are TGTGCCAGCAGGCCTGACAGGGGTCCTGGAAACACCATATATTTT. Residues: CASRPDRGPGNTIYF.

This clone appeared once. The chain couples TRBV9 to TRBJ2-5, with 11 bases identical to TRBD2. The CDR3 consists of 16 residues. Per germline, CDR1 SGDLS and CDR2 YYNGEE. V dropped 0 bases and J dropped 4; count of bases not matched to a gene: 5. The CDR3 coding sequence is TGTGCCAGCAGCGTAGGGGTAGCGGGGGGGCGAGAGACCCAGTACTTC. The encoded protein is CASSVGVAGGRETQYF. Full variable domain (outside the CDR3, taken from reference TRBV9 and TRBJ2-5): DSGVTQTPKHLITATGQRVTLRCSPRSGDLSVYWYQQSLDQGLQFLIQYYNGEERAKGNILERFSAQQFPDLHSELNLSSLELGDSALYFCASSVGVAGGRETQYFGPGTRLLVL.

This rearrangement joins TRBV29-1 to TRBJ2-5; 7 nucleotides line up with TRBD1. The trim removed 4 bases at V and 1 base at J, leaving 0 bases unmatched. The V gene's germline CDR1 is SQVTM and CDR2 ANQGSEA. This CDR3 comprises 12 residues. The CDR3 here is CSVGTGQETQYF. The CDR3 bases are TGCAGCGTTGGGACAGGCCAAGAGACCCAGTACTTC. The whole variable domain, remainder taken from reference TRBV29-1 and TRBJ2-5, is SAVISQKPSRDICQRGTSLTIQCQVDSQVTMMFWYRQQPGQSLTLIATANQGSEATYESGFVIDKFPISRPNLTFSTLTVSNMSPEDSSIYLCSVGTGQETQYFGPGTRLLVL.